These T cell receptor beta chains were read from a single sample in a study of blood T cells in healthy people across ages. From the 5' RACE reads, TCRdb called clonotypes with MiXCR, one entry per CDR3 protein. The sample has 700,000 to 900,000 distinct CDR3 sequences; 53% are singletons. Sequenced material: blood. The receptors derive from a man older than 75 in good health. CDR3s include the opening cysteine and the closing phenylalanine or tryptophan. Fields, in order: D gene, V gene, J gene, clone size, CDR3 protein, CDR3 DNA. A D gene is named only where the DNA matches it firmly. Size values are once, few and many counts, or a class for expanded clones, and some rows have none.

D gene: TRBD2; V gene: TRBV7-9; J gene: TRBJ2-7; clone size: .; CDR3 protein: CASSPSPGTSYEQYF; CDR3 DNA: TGTGCCAGCAGCCCGAGTCCCGGGACTAGCTACGAGCAGTACTTC
D gene: .; V gene: TRBV20-1; J gene: TRBJ2-5; clone size: .; CDR3 protein: CSASGHFQETQYF; CDR3 DNA: TGCAGTGCTAGCGGACACTTTCAAGAGACCCAGTACTTC
D gene: .; V gene: TRBV29-1; J gene: TRBJ2-7; clone size: .; CDR3 protein: CSVESRGLLSYEQYF; CDR3 DNA: TGCAGCGTTGAAAGCAGGGGTCTACTCTCCTACGAGCAGTACTTC
D gene: TRBD2; V gene: TRBV6-5; J gene: TRBJ2-7; clone size: .; CDR3 protein: CASSYSGLAPYYEQYF; CDR3 DNA: TGTGCCAGCAGTTACTCGGGACTAGCGCCATACTACGAGCAGTACTTC
D gene: .; V gene: TRBV15; J gene: TRBJ2-3; clone size: few; CDR3 protein: CATSRHQGNTQYF; CDR3 DNA: TGTGCCACCAGCAGACATCAGGGAAATACGCAGTATTTT
D gene: .; V gene: TRBV6-2/TRBV6-3; J gene: TRBJ1-5; clone size: .; CDR3 protein: CASSQAGTKPQHF; CDR3 DNA: TGTGCCAGCAGTCAAGCAGGGACGAAGCCCCAGCATTTT
D gene: .; V gene: TRBV12-3/TRBV12-4; J gene: TRBJ2-1; clone size: .; CDR3 protein: CASSVRDRQFF; CDR3 DNA: TGTGCCAGCAGTGTCCGGGACCGCCAGTTCTTC
D gene: .; V gene: TRBV20-1; J gene: TRBJ2-7; clone size: .; CDR3 protein: CSASQAAGLSYEQYF; CDR3 DNA: TGCAGTGCTAGCCAGGCGGCAGGTCTCAGCTACGAGCAGTACTTC
D gene: TRBD2; V gene: TRBV7-6; J gene: TRBJ2-7; clone size: .; CDR3 protein: CASSFSASGSYEQYF; CDR3 DNA: TGTGCCAGCAGCTTTAGCGCTAGCGGGAGTTACGAGCAGTACTTC
D gene: TRBD2; V gene: TRBV20-1; J gene: TRBJ2-3; clone size: .; CDR3 protein: CSASLWGGTDTQYF; CDR3 DNA: TGCAGTGCTAGCCTATGGGGGGGTACAGATACGCAGTATTTT
D gene: TRBD2; V gene: TRBV3-1; J gene: TRBJ2-3; clone size: .; CDR3 protein: CASSQGLAGRPDTQYF; CDR3 DNA: TGTGCCAGCAGCCAAGGACTAGCGGGGCGACCAGATACGCAGTATTTT
D gene: TRBD2; V gene: TRBV12-3/TRBV12-4; J gene: TRBJ2-7; clone size: .; CDR3 protein: CGSGRLYEQYF; CDR3 DNA: TGTGGTAGCGGGAGACTCTACGAGCAGTACTTC
D gene: .; V gene: TRBV6-4; J gene: TRBJ2-3; clone size: .; CDR3 protein: CASNLPVILGFTQYF; CDR3 DNA: TGTGCCAGCAATCTCCCCGTCATTCTGGGGTTTACGCAGTATTTT
D gene: .; V gene: TRBV10-3; J gene: TRBJ2-3; clone size: .; CDR3 protein: CAINLLGPTDTQYF; CDR3 DNA: TGTGCCATCAACCTCCTAGGCCCCACAGATACGCAGTATTTT
D gene: TRBD2; V gene: TRBV5-6; J gene: TRBJ2-5; clone size: .; CDR3 protein: CASSGGLAGARETQYF; CDR3 DNA: TGTGCCAGCAGCGGGGGACTAGCGGGAGCTAGAGAGACCCAGTACTTC
D gene: .; V gene: TRBV10-3; J gene: TRBJ2-5; clone size: .; CDR3 protein: CAISLDLTGQYF; CDR3 DNA: TGTGCCATCAGTCTGGACCTGACGGGGCAGTACTTC
D gene: TRBD2; V gene: TRBV5-1; J gene: TRBJ2-4; clone size: .; CDR3 protein: CASSLGRGVLDIQYF; CDR3 DNA: TGCGCCAGCAGCCTTGGACGGGGGGTGTTGGACATTCAGTACTTC
D gene: .; V gene: TRBV7-2; J gene: TRBJ1-2; clone size: .; CDR3 protein: CASSPGQPPFGYTF; CDR3 DNA: TGTGCCAGCAGTCCCGGACAGCCCCCCTTTGGCTACACCTTC
D gene: .; V gene: TRBV28; J gene: TRBJ1-6; clone size: .; CDR3 protein: CASSLGGLNSPLHF; CDR3 DNA: TGTGCCAGCAGTTTGGGGGGCCTTAATTCACCCCTCCACTTT
D gene: TRBD1; V gene: TRBV29-1; J gene: TRBJ2-5; clone size: .; CDR3 protein: CSVRIGGDGTQYF; CDR3 DNA: TGCAGCGTCCGAATAGGGGGCGATGGGACCCAGTACTTC
D gene: TRBD2; V gene: TRBV6-1; J gene: TRBJ2-6; clone size: .; CDR3 protein: CASSRGTSGANVLTF; CDR3 DNA: TGTGCCAGCAGCCGAGGGACTAGCGGGGCCAACGTCCTGACTTTC
D gene: TRBD1; V gene: TRBV29-1; J gene: TRBJ1-1; clone size: .; CDR3 protein: CSAGQANTEAFF; CDR3 DNA: TGCAGCGCCGGACAGGCGAACACTGAAGCTTTCTTT
D gene: TRBD2; V gene: TRBV7-6; J gene: TRBJ2-1; clone size: .; CDR3 protein: CASSPGTSGSRGSNEQFF; CDR3 DNA: TGTGCCAGCAGCCCCGGGACTAGCGGGAGCAGGGGGAGCAATGAGCAGTTCTTC